This T cell receptor beta chain derives from a study of control samples from healthy donors and cancer patients (dated by TCRdb to the early 2020s). V loses 2 bases of germline sequence and J loses 3 bases, and the interval between the two ends is 9 bases. CDR1 is given as SGHTA and CDR2 as FQGTGA, both from the germline V gene. The CDR3 runs 14 residues from the cysteine to the phenylalanine. The kept DNA is CDR3 alone, 42 bases in frame from the first base. Worth noting for this clone: There is no known antigen for this receptor. No much larger clone exists at a distance of one base, and base qualities are not known.

The method was the immunoSEQ multiplex PCR assay. Sourced from immuneACCESS, this table was stored by TCRdb with only in-frame sequences that have V and J called. A share of the clones is absent; for the studies checked, an unresolved V gene accounts for under half, and the remainder has no known explanation. This sample lists 95,000 to 130,000 clones; around 89% were detected once. The top ten clones comprise 2% to 3% of the sample. The receptor comes from a woman between 65 and 79 years old in good health. The sequence joins TRBV7-3 to TRBJ2-3, with an unclear D gene assignment. Sequenced input: blood. The CDR3 sequence is CASSLLPDTDTQYF. The nucleotide sequence reads TGTGCCAGCAGCTTACTCCCGGATACAGATACGCAGTATTTT.